One and the same sample provided the 5 T cell receptor beta chains below, sequenced in a study of primary melanoma T cells and metastatic recurrence. Generated by immunoSEQ multiplex PCR, the TCRdb table keeps only in-frame clones and is missing some. This table lists dozens of clones. The specimen was melanoma tumor tissue. The receptor set was obtained from a human donor with melanoma.

The gene calls are TRBV7-6 and TRBJ2-7; possible D gene TRBD1, 6 bases. Germline values: CDR1 SGHVS, CDR2 FNYEAQ. Between the trimmed V and J ends, which lost 3 bases and 0 bases, there was a span of 9 bases. The CDR3 has 14 residues. CDR3 amino acids: CASSFTGSSYEQYF. CDR3 DNA sequence: TGTGCCAGCAGCTTTACAGGGTCCTCCTACGAGCAGTACTTC.

Details on this clone: A read error may account for a junction end that differs from germline. V usage is TRBV6-8 and J usage is TRBJ1-5; unclear D gene. This CDR3 contains 14 residues. Germline V lookup: CDR1 MNHGY, CDR2 SAAAGT. The CDR3 protein is CASSYSIEGEPQHF. CDR3 bases: TGTGCTAGCAGTTACTCGATCGAGGGAGAGCCCCAGCATTTT.

CDR3 residues: CASSLGGQGSPAFF. The CDR3 DNA reads TGCGCCAGCAGCTTGGGGGGACAGGGGAGTCCTGCTTTCTTT. The chain is built from TRBV5-1 and TRBJ1-1; 10 bases are shared with TRBD1. After removal of 0 bases from V and 11 bases from J, the junction contained 7 bases not matched to a gene. The CDR3 runs to 14 residues. Germline CDR1 is SGHRS and CDR2 is YFSETQ.

This clone was picked up a small number of times. The chain couples TRBV19 to TRBJ2-5; D is perhaps TRBD1 (5 bases). Between the trimmed V and J ends, which lost 6 bases and 0 bases, there was a span of 14 bases. The CDR3 covers 15 residues. Germline V gene data show CDR1 as LNHDA and CDR2 as SQIVND (reference sequence). In nucleotides, the CDR3 is TGTGCCAGTAGCCAGGGTTTATGGGACCAAGAGACCCAGTACTTC. Translated: CASSQGLWDQETQYF.

The chain couples TRBV6-8 to TRBJ2-2; tentatively, D is TRBD1 or TRBD2 (5 bases each). V lost 2 bases and J lost 6, with 16 bases in between. CDR3 size: 16 residues. In germline, CDR1 is MNHGY, CDR2 SAAAGT. CDR3 loop: CASSYRSAGTPGELFF. CDR3 DNA sequence: TGTGCCAGCAGTTACCGATCAGCCGGGACCCCCGGGGAGCTGTTTTTT.